The clone carrying this T cell receptor beta chain occurred once. The antigen is unknown. The study ran its PCR with 60 Vbeta and 13 Jbeta primers. TCRdb keeps only in-frame clones here, not all; method: immunoSEQ multiplex PCR. The sample shows 100,000 to 150,000 clones, approximately 79% of them seen only once. The data stem from a study of cytomegalovirus exposure and HLA in healthy donors. General observations from the study: Available immune exposure information was restricted to CMV serostatus only. Later analysis suggested most CMV-associated TCR beta chains were HLA-restricted. A previous analysis found most TCR beta V segments productive roughly 87% or roughly 30% of the time.

The sample comprised PBMCs. The origin of this receptor is a middle-aged man in good health and CMV-seropositive.

CDR3 sequence reads: CASSLDQETQYF. CDR3 DNA: TGCGCCAGCAGCCTAGACCAAGAGACCCAGTACTTC. The chain links TRBV5-1 to TRBJ2-5; D gene uncertain. From germline, CDR1 is SGHRS and CDR2 YFSETQ. This CDR3 comprises 12 residues. The V and J ends lost 4 bases and 0 bases respectively, with 4 bases between them.